Each of the 20 T cell receptor beta chains below was sequenced from the same sample in a study of blood T cell repertoires in COVID-19. Method: immunoSEQ multiplex PCR; TCRdb's copy keeps in-frame clones and lacks some. The repertoire holds 200,000 or so clones, 70% to 90% seen once, with more than 10% in the top ten. Sequencing used PBMCs or T cells enriched from blood (not recorded which). These receptors originate from a man between 25 and 39 years old who had recovered from COVID-19.

The J gene is TRBJ1-4, the V gene TRBV19; D gene ambiguous. CDR1 is LNHDA, CDR2 SQIVND, per germline (reference sequence). The V end lost 7 bases, the J end lost 12 bases, and 12 bases lay between the germline ends. The CDR3 length is 11 residues. The CDR3 coding sequence is TGTGCCAGTACGCGGTCCTCGGAACTGTTTTTT. This gives the protein CASTRSSELFF.

V and J are TRBV27 and TRBJ2-5; possible D gene TRBD2, 6 bases. V was trimmed by 6 bases and J by 5 bases, leaving 19 bases between them. Germline V gives CDR1 MNHEY, CDR2 SMNVEV (reference sequence). The CDR3 length is 15 residues. CDR3 region: CASSLKRAGRETQYF. The CDR3 nucleotides are TGTGCCAGCAGCCTAAAGCGGGCCGGACGGGAGACCCAGTACTTC.

This clone is a singleton in its sample. The chain recombines TRBV7-9 with TRBJ1-2, with D unclear. V was pared by 7 bases and J by 4 bases, with 13 bases between. In germline, CDR1 is SEHNR, CDR2 FQNEAQ (reference sequence). The CDR3 has 13 amino acids. CDR3 region: CASTAQTTYGYTF. CDR3 bases: TGTGCCAGCACCGCACAGACGACCTATGGCTACACCTTC.

The count of this clone is one. V gene TRBV27 combines with J gene TRBJ2-3; 7 nucleotides line up with TRBD1. The CDR3 runs to 16 residues. The germline gives CDR1 MNHEY, CDR2 SMNVEV (reference sequence). The V and J ends lost 4 bases and 5 bases, in that order; junction bases with no gene match: 12. Written as DNA, the CDR3 is TGTGCCAGCAGTTCGCCCCTAGACAGGGTGCAAGATACGCAGTATTTT. The encoded protein is CASSSPLDRVQDTQYF.

J is TRBJ1-3 and V is TRBV30, with TRBD1 identical over 7 bases. CDR3 length: 14 residues. Germline assignment: CDR1 GTSNPN and CDR2 SVGIG (reference sequence). Trimming at V came to 8 bases and at J to 3 bases, leaving 10 bases not matched to a gene. CDR3 bases: TGTGCCCACGGGAGGGGGCAGGGTGGAAACACCATATATTTT. It specifies CAHGRGQGGNTIYF.

V usage is TRBV11-2 and J usage is TRBJ2-2; 8 nucleotides match TRBD2. Germline loops: CDR1 SGHAT, CDR2 FQNNGV. The junction had 9 bases not matched to a gene; V was cut back by 5 bases and J by 4 bases. The CDR3 sequence is 16 residues long. Here the CDR3 DNA reads TGTGCCAGCAGCATTACCGGGGGGGGAAGCACCGGGGAGCTGTTTTTT. Translation: CASSITGGGSTGELFF.

This clone was seen once. The rearrangement uses TRBV2 and TRBJ1-2; the match to TRBD1 covers 7 bases. With V trimmed by 7 bases and J by 4 bases, 3 bases remained unmatched. Germline lookup yields CDR1 SNHLY and CDR2 FYNNEI. There are 12 residues in the CDR3. CDR3 in DNA: TGTGCCAGCACCCGGGACAGCTATGGCTACACCTTC. Translating it yields CASTRDSYGYTF. The full variable domain, rest sourced from reference TRBV2 and TRBJ1-2, is EPEVTQTPSHQVTQMGQEVILRCVPISNHLYFYWYRQILGQKVEFLVSFYNNEISEKSEIFDDQFSVERPDGSNFTLKIRSTKLEDSAMYFCASTRDSYGYTFGSGTRLTVV.

This chain connects TRBV5-4 to TRBJ2-1, with TRBD2 matching over 8 bases. V lost 0 bases, J lost 7 bases, and 12 bases stayed unmatched. Germline values: CDR1 SGHNT, CDR2 YYREEE (reference sequence). The CDR3 has 17 residues. In DNA form, the CDR3 reads TGTGCCAGCAGCTTGGGCGGGACTAGTCCCCCCGGAAATGAGCAGTTCTTC. Translation: CASSLGGTSPPGNEQFF.

This sequence joins TRBV3-1 (or the pseudogene TRBV3-2) and TRBJ2-3; 11 nucleotides match TRBD2. The CDR3 covers 23 residues. The germline gives CDR1 LGHDT, CDR2 YNNKEL (reference sequence). Trimming took 1 base from V and 0 from J; bases not matched to a gene: 21. For the CDR3, the DNA is TGTGCCAGCAGCCAAGTTCTCACCGGCCAGATACCACTAGCGGGGGTCAGCACAGATACGCAGTATTTT. The encoded protein is CASSQVLTGQIPLAGVSTDTQYF.

The chain employs TRBV5-4 and TRBJ1-6; D remains unclear. Germline V lookup: CDR1 SGHNT, CDR2 YYREEE (reference sequence). This CDR3 comprises 13 residues. The V end lost 4 bases, the J end lost 9 bases, and 11 bases lay between the germline ends. The CDR3 loop reads CASSPLGASPLHF. As DNA, the CDR3 is TGTGCCAGCAGCCCTCTTGGAGCTTCACCCCTCCACTTT. The variable domain in full, completed from reference TRBV5-4 and TRBJ1-6, reads ETGVTQSPTHLIKTRGQQVTLRCSSQSGHNTVSWYQQALGQGPQFIFQYYREEENGRGNFPPRFSGLQFPNYSSELNVNALELDDSALYLCASSPLGASPLHFGNGTRLTVT.

The chain joins TRBV5-4 to TRBJ1-1; D is unclear. Trimming took off 0 bases at V and 4 bases at J, with 4 bases between the two ends. CDR1 is SGHNT, CDR2 YYREEE, per germline (reference sequence). The CDR3 consists of 12 residues. CDR3 bases: TGTGCCAGCAGCTTGGCGAGCACTGAAGCTTTCTTT. It encodes CASSLASTEAFF.

The chain employs TRBV19 and TRBJ2-7; 7 nucleotides align to TRBD1. The trim removed 3 bases at V and 0 bases at J, leaving 11 bases unmatched. The CDR3 covers 17 residues. Germline V gene sequence: CDR1 LNHDA, CDR2 SQIVND (reference sequence). The CDR3 protein is CASSMLGRAGGSYEQYF. The CDR3, as DNA: TGTGCCAGTAGTATGCTGGGTCGAGCAGGGGGCTCCTACGAGCAGTACTTC.

This chain connects TRBV7-9 to TRBJ1-1; D is unresolved. This CDR3 has 14 amino acids. V was cut by 5 bases and J by 0 bases, with 10 bases left in between. Germline loops: CDR1 SEHNR, CDR2 FQNEAQ (reference sequence). CDR3 nucleotide sequence: TGTGCCAGCAGCCCCAGGCCAGTGAACACTGAAGCTTTCTTT. Its protein product is CASSPRPVNTEAFF.

The chain links TRBV11-3 to TRBJ2-1; 7 bases match TRBD2. Germline values: CDR1 SGHNT, CDR2 YENEEA. V dropped 5 bases and J dropped 9; count of bases not matched to a gene: 13. The CDR3 loop spans 15 amino acids. In DNA form, the CDR3 reads TGTGCCAGCAGCCCCTCTAGCGGTTATATTGGTGAGCAGTTCTTC. Translated: CASSPSSGYIGEQFF.

Concerning this clone: Other DNA sequences in the same sample also yield this CDR3. The chain combines TRBV9 with TRBJ2-7; D unresolved. Germline CDR1 SGDLS, CDR2 YYNGEE. V lost 0 bases and J 1 base, leaving 8 bases between the germline ends. The CDR3 runs 14 residues. The CDR3 coding sequence is TGTGCCAGCAGCGTAGGCGGTTCTTCCTACGAGCAGTACTTC. This encodes CASSVGGSSYEQYF.

CDR3 nucleotides: TGTGCCAGTAGTACCTCTAGTGTCTCTCCAGAGACCCAGTACTTC. This encodes CASSTSSVSPETQYF. The chain is built from TRBV19 and TRBJ2-5; D uncertain. This CDR3 spans 15 amino acids. The germline V gene has CDR1 LNHDA and CDR2 SQIVND (reference sequence). With 4 bases removed from V and 4 bases from J, the gap between germline ends came to 16 bases.

The CDR3 loop is CASSLVFAGGRDTQYF. The CDR3 coding sequence is TGTGCCAGCAGCTTAGTCTTTGCGGGGGGGCGGGATACGCAGTATTTT. This chain links TRBV7-8 with TRBJ2-3; 9 bases align to TRBD2. With 1 base clipped from V and 6 bases from J, the junction kept 8 bases outside the gene matches. The CDR3 runs to 16 residues. Germline-derived CDR1 and CDR2 are SGHVS and FQNEAQ.

The rearrangement uses TRBV9 and TRBJ2-2; 8 nucleotides match TRBD1. The CDR3 covers 17 residues. V lost 0 bases to trimming and J lost 1 base; unmatched junction nucleotides: 5. CDR1 is SGDLS, CDR2 YYNGEE, per germline. CDR3: CASSVVTGTGNTGELFF. The CDR3, as DNA: TGTGCCAGCAGCGTAGTCACCGGGACAGGGAACACCGGGGAGCTGTTTTTT.

The chain recombines TRBV5-8 with TRBJ2-4, with D maybe TRBD1 (5 bases). Germline loops: CDR1 SGHTS, CDR2 YDEGEE. CDR3 size: 12 residues. The V end lost 6 bases, the J end lost 9 bases, and 13 bases lay between the germline ends. The CDR3 reads CASTPRVPIQYF. In DNA form, the CDR3 reads TGTGCCAGCACCCCCAGGGTTCCCATTCAGTACTTC. Filled out from reference TRBV5-8 and TRBJ2-4, the complete variable domain reads EAGVTQSPTHLIKTRGQQATLRCSPISGHTSVYWYQQALGLGLQFLLWYDEGEERNRGNFPPRFSGRQFPNYSSELNVNALELEDSALYLCASTPRVPIQYFGAGTRLSVL.

The V and J genes are TRBV20-1 and TRBJ1-5, with D possibly being TRBD1 (5 bases). CDR3 length: 11 residues. The germline V gene has CDR1 DFQATT and CDR2 SNEGSKA (reference sequence). Trimming left V 7 bases short and J 6 bases short, with 10 bases between. CDR3 amino acids: CSVSGFQPQHF. The CDR3 coding sequence is TGCAGTGTTTCAGGGTTTCAGCCCCAGCATTTT.